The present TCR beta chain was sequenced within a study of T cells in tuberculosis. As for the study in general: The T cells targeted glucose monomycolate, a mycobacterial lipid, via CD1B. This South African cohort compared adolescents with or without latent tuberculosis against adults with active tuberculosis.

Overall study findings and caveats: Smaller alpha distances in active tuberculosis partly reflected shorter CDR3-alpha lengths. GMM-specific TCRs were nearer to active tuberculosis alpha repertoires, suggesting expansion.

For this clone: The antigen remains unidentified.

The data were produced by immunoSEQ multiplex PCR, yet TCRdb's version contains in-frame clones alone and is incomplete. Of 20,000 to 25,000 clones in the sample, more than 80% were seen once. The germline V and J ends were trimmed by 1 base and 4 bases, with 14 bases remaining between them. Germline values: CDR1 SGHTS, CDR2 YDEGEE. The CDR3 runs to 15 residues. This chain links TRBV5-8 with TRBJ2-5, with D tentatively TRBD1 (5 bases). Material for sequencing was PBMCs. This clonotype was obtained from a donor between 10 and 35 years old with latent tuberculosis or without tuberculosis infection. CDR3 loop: CASSLFTERGETQYF. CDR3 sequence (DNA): TGTGCCAGCAGCTTGTTCACGGAAAGGGGAGAGACCCAGTACTTC.